This TCR beta chain appears in the sequencing data of a study of blood T cell repertoires in COVID-19. Turning to the study itself: The origin of the acute and convalescent COVID-19 samples was the United States, Italy and Spain. Sample material is recorded as cDNA or gDNA derived from T cells, B-cell-depleted T cells, or PBMCs.

As handled by the study authors: Nucleated cell number was recorded as an estimate derived from reference gene primer amplification. Assay: immunoSEQ multiplex PCR; the TCRdb copy retains only in-frame clones and omits some. V and J calls and clone size are as listed in that table; D and trimming were resolved from the DNA. The sample yields around 170,000 clones, around 83% seen once. CDR3 length: 18 residues. This chain links TRBV21-1 with TRBJ2-2; the DNA was not compared with TRBD1, the D call given in the table. TRBV21-1 is a pseudogene locus. The TCR comes from a middle-aged woman with acute or convalescent COVID-19. Material for sequencing was peripheral blood. This chain's CDR3 is CASNRDRVLVPLPGELFF. CDR3 bases: TGTGCCAGCAACCGGGACAGGGTTTTAGTCCCGTTGCCCGGGGAGCTGTTTTTT.